The T cell receptor beta chain described here comes from a study of shared clonotypes between healthy human individuals. Authors' analysis steps: For the immunoSEQ data, sequences were junction-only without quality scores, so filtering differed. Profiling relied on immunoSEQ multiplex PCR, and the TCRdb table lists in-frame clones only, not all of them. V and J calls and clone size are as listed in that table; D and trimming were resolved from the DNA. This table holds 1,500,000 or so clones, 97% to 99% found once. In germline, CDR1 is MDHEN, CDR2 SYDVKM. Trimming removed 6 bases from V and 5 bases from J; junction bases left unmatched: 10. There are 14 residues in the CDR3. All the donors were Caucasian adults who lived in Nashville, Tennessee. CD4+ cell separation produced CD45RA+ naive and CD45RA-negative memory subsets. Study-level findings and limits: Only blood was sampled; tissue repertoires likely differ.

Concerning this clone itself: No antigen is known for it.

The sequence derives from a young man in good health. The chain combines TRBV28 with TRBJ2-7, with 7 nucleotides matching TRBD1. The sequencing input was naive CD4+ T cells sorted from blood. Subset noted: CD45RA+ positively selected. The CDR3 sequence is CASRSDRPKDEQYF. Here the CDR3 DNA reads TGTGCCAGCAGATCGGACAGGCCGAAGGACGAGCAGTACTTC.